This T cell receptor beta chain emerged from a study of blood T cell repertoires in COVID-19. How the authors handled the data: It was from reference gene primer amplification that nucleated cell counts were estimated. Sequenced by immunoSEQ multiplex PCR; TCRdb stores in-frame clones only, minus some. V and J calls and clone size are given by that table; D and trimming were obtained from the DNA. The sample lists roughly 220,000 clones, 84% occurring once. Resolution of symptoms, clearance, or two negative PCRs was present in recovered Cohort 3 donors. CDR3 length equals 15 residues. CDR1 and CDR2 (germline): MNHEY, SVGAGI. With V trimmed by 6 bases and J by 2 bases, 5 bases remained unmatched.

This clonotype was obtained from a woman in her forties who had recovered from COVID-19. Material: PBMCs or T cells enriched from blood (not recorded which). The chain links TRBV6-5 to TRBJ2-3, with 10 bases identical to TRBD2. The CDR3 reads CASRSTSGNTDTQYF. The DNA of the CDR3 is TGTGCCAGCAGATCCACTAGCGGGAACACAGATACGCAGTATTTT.